This entry describes one T cell receptor beta chain. The data originate from a study of beta chain features in type 1 diabetes. Since all of the isolated RNA was reverse transcribed, expressed TCRB transcripts were what got sequenced. Data came from immunoSEQ multiplex PCR; TCRdb stores just in-frame clones and leaves some out. The sample shows a few hundred thousand clones, around 15% of them seen only once. Sequenced sample: central memory CD4+ T cells from blood. The sequence was collected from a man aged 30 to 45 in good health.

In nucleotides, the CDR3 is TGTGCCAGCGGACAGGGGGCGAAGGGCTACACCTTC. Its protein is CASGQGAKGYTF. The rearrangement links TRBV6-6 to TRBJ1-2; 11 bases agree with TRBD1. V was pared by 8 bases and J by 8 bases, with 4 bases of the junction left unmatched. The CDR3 runs 12 residues. The germline CDR1 and CDR2 sequences are MNHNY and SVGAGI (reference sequence).